These 27 T cell receptor beta chains were sequenced from one sample in a study of OX40 agonist ivuxolimab in advanced cancers. The method was immunoSEQ multiplex PCR; TCRdb's version includes in-frame clones alone and lacks a portion of them. Of more than 20,000 clones in the sample, 75% to 90% were seen once. Here the sequenced sample was CD4+ or CD8+ T cells sorted from blood, taken in a trial of the OX40 agonist ivuxolimab. The receptors shown here come from an adult with an advanced solid tumor such as melanoma, head and neck, liver or kidney cancer.

The chain combines TRBV30 with TRBJ1-6; 7 bases are shared with TRBD1. J gave up 9 bases and V 8 bases, and 10 bases lay outside the gene matches. This CDR3 has 13 residues. CDR1 and CDR2 (germline): GTSNPN, SVGIG (reference sequence). CDR3 DNA sequence: TGTGCCGGGACGAGGGGGCCTACTTCACCCCTCCACTTT. As protein: CAGTRGPTSPLHF.

The rearrangement joins TRBV4-3 to TRBJ2-3; D is unresolved. Germline assignment: CDR1 LGHNA and CDR2 YSLEER. Trimming stripped 4 bases from V and 0 bases from J, with 11 bases between. CDR3 length: 15 amino acids. CDR3 sequence reads: CASSPFLTSTDTQYF. The CDR3 DNA follows: TGCGCCAGCAGCCCCTTCCTAACTAGCACAGATACGCAGTATTTT.

The V call is TRBV19, the J call TRBJ1-2; possibly TRBD1 for D (5 bases). V dropped 9 bases and J dropped 6 bases, with 29 bases sitting between them. Germline CDR1 and CDR2: LNHDA and SQIVND (reference sequence). This CDR3 spans 17 amino acids. The CDR3 DNA sequence: TGTGCCAGCCTTCTCCGTGGGGGGACTCGCCTACCAAATGGCTACACCTTC. It specifies CASLLRGGTRLPNGYTF.

The chain carries TRBV15 and TRBJ2-7; 7 bases are a match to TRBD2. V lost 1 base to trimming and J lost 3 bases; unmatched junction nucleotides: 6. Germline-derived CDR1 and CDR2 are LNHNV and YYDKDF (reference sequence). The CDR3 is made up of 15 amino acids. Here the CDR3 reads CATSRAGGLIYEQYF. The CDR3 nucleotides read TGTGCCACCAGCAGAGCCGGGGGGTTGATCTACGAGCAGTACTTC.

This clone came up a few times. This chain links TRBV14 with TRBJ1-1; D unclear. Germline loops: CDR1 SGHDN, CDR2 FVKESK. V lost 2 bases and J lost 1, with 5 bases in between. The CDR3 length is 13 residues. The CDR3 is CASSQQTNTEAFF. The CDR3 nucleotides are TGTGCCAGCAGCCAACAAACGAACACTGAAGCTTTCTTT.

With regard to this clone: Germline is not matched at one junction end, which may reflect a read error. The chain links TRBV7-7 to TRBJ2-7; tentative D call: TRBD1 (7 bases). Germline-derived CDR1 and CDR2 are SSHAT and FNYEAQ (reference sequence). This CDR3 contains 14 residues. The DNA of the CDR3 is TGTGCTAGCAGCTTAGGGAGGACAGGCTACGAGCAGTACTTC. Amino acids: CASSLGRTGYEQYF.

This clone was counted a single time. This chain joins TRBV19 and TRBJ1-2; D not certain. V dropped 9 bases and J dropped 1 base, with 15 bases sitting between them. The V gene's germline CDR1 is LNHDA and CDR2 SQIVND (reference sequence). CDR3 length equals 14 residues. CDR3 coding DNA: TGTGCCAGCCAAGAAGGGAGCAATAACTATGGCTACACCTTC. This encodes CASQEGSNNYGYTF. Variable domain in full (rest from reference TRBV19 and TRBJ1-2): DGGITQSPKYLFRKEGQNVTLSCEQNLNHDAMYWYRQDPGQGLRLIYYSQIVNDFQKGDIAEGYSVSREKKESFPLTVTSAQKNPTAFYLCASQEGSNNYGYTFGSGTRLTVV.

The chain recombines TRBV5-1 with TRBJ2-7; 11 bases agree with TRBD2. The CDR3 sequence is 15 residues long. The trim removed 5 bases at V and 3 bases at J, leaving 7 bases unmatched. The V gene's germline CDR1 is SGHRS and CDR2 YFSETQ. As DNA, the CDR3 is TGCGCCAGCAGTTGGACTAGCGGGTCCTTCTACGAGCAGTACTTC. It codes for CASSWTSGSFYEQYF. Full variable domain (remainder filled in from reference TRBV5-1 and TRBJ2-7): KAGVTQTPRYLIKTRGQQVTLSCSPISGHRSVSWYQQTPGQGLQFLFEYFSETQRNKGNFPGRFSGRQFSNSRSEMNVSTLELGDSALYLCASSWTSGSFYEQYFGPGTRLTVT.

This chain uses TRBV4-1 with TRBJ2-7; no firm D call. V shed 1 base and J shed 8 bases, with 6 bases lying between them. Germline loops: CDR1 MGHRA, CDR2 YSYEKL. This CDR3 comprises 11 residues. This CDR3 is CASSQGPKQYF. Here the CDR3 DNA reads TGCGCCAGCAGCCAAGGACCGAAGCAGTACTTC.

The chain has TRBV5-1 and TRBJ2-1, with 8 positions matching TRBD2. The CDR3 is 16 residues long. Germline CDR1 SGHRS, CDR2 YFSETQ. J was trimmed by 3 bases and V by 4 bases; bases with no gene match: 9. CDR3 amino acids: CASSVERELNYNEQFF. In nucleotides, the CDR3 is TGCGCCAGCAGCGTGGAGCGGGAGTTGAACTACAATGAGCAGTTCTTC.

For the CDR3, the DNA is TGTGCCAGCTCACCTCCACACAACTTGAACACTGAAGCTTTCTTT. Translation gives CASSPPHNLNTEAFF. This chain joins TRBV18 and TRBJ1-1; D remains unclear. Looked up from germline, CDR1 is KGHSH and CDR2 is LQKENI. Trimming left V 3 bases short and J 0 bases short, with 11 bases between. There are 15 residues in the CDR3.

V and J are TRBV7-9 and TRBJ1-1, with unresolved D. CDR3 length: 13 residues. V shed 1 base and J shed 5 bases, with 8 bases lying between them. In germline, CDR1 is SEHNR, CDR2 FQNEAQ (reference sequence). The CDR3 loop is CASSLVSETEAFF. CDR3 in DNA: TGTGCCAGCAGCTTAGTTTCGGAGACTGAAGCTTTCTTT.

The DNA of the CDR3 is TGTGCCAGCAGCTCCGACTTCGGGGAGCTGTTTTTT. It yields the protein CASSSDFGELFF. This chain joins TRBV7-6 and TRBJ2-2; D ambiguous. Germline V lookup: CDR1 SGHVS, CDR2 FNYEAQ. Trimming cost V 4 bases and J 7 bases, with 7 bases left between them. The CDR3 consists of 12 residues.

The V gene is TRBV27, the J gene TRBJ2-2, with D tentatively TRBD2 (5 bases). Per germline, CDR1 MNHEY and CDR2 SMNVEV (reference sequence). The CDR3 extends over 14 amino acids. V was trimmed by 5 bases and J by 3 bases, leaving 10 bases between them. The CDR3 nucleotides read TGTGCCAGCAGTCTTGCGGGTTACACCGGGGAGCTGTTTTTT. This codes for CASSLAGYTGELFF.

This clone was detected a few times. The rearrangement uses TRBV2 and TRBJ2-2, with TRBD2 matching over 8 bases. With 2 bases clipped from V and 7 bases from J, the junction kept 9 bases outside the gene matches. There are 16 residues in the CDR3. CDR1 SNHLY and CDR2 FYNNEI come from the germline V gene. In DNA form, the CDR3 reads TGTGCCAGCAGTGAAACAGAGATAGCGGGAAGCGGGGAGCTGTTTTTT. This translates into CASSETEIAGSGELFF.

This clone was seen a single time. This CDR3 is CASSQVGAGTDTQYF. The CDR3 nucleotides read TGCGCCAGCAGCCAAGTCGGGGCAGGTACAGATACGCAGTATTTT. V usage is TRBV4-1 and J usage is TRBJ2-3; TRBD1 or TRBD2 may be the D gene (5 bases each). Germline CDR1 is MGHRA and CDR2 is YSYEKL. V was clipped by 1 base and J by 3 bases, with 11 bases between them. The CDR3 is made up of 15 amino acids.

The V call is TRBV19, the J call TRBJ1-2, with D perhaps matching TRBD1 (6 bases). V lost 6 bases and J 4 bases, leaving 12 bases between the germline ends. CDR1 and CDR2 from the germline V gene are LNHDA and SQIVND (reference sequence). The CDR3 extends over 13 amino acids. The CDR3 is CASSPLDSYGYTF. CDR3 in DNA: TGTGCCAGTAGCCCCTTGGACAGCTATGGCTACACCTTC.

This clone showed up just once. The gene calls are TRBV4-1 and TRBJ1-2, with 9 bases fitting TRBD1. Germline values: CDR1 MGHRA, CDR2 YSYEKL. J gave up 2 bases and V 2 bases, and 3 bases lay outside the gene matches. The CDR3 is 15 amino acids. The CDR3 bases are TGCGCCAGCAGCCAAAACAGGGGGCCCAACTATGGCTACACCTTC. It encodes CASSQNRGPNYGYTF.

This chain uses TRBV6-5 with TRBJ2-5; D is unclear. The CDR3 is 12 amino acids. Germline V gene data show CDR1 as MNHEY and CDR2 as SVGAGI. V lost 6 bases and J lost 0, with 5 bases in between. For the CDR3, the DNA is TGTGCCAGCAGGTCAGACCAAGAGACCCAGTACTTC. The encoded protein is CASRSDQETQYF.

The V and J genes are TRBV5-1 and TRBJ2-7; 15 bases match TRBD2. The ends lost 8 bases at V and 1 base at J; junction bases unmatched: 4. The CDR3 is 15 residues long. Germline V lookup: CDR1 SGHRS, CDR2 YFSETQ. CDR3 coding DNA: TGCGCCAGTACCGGGACTAGCGGGGGGTCCTACGAGCAGTACTTC. Translating gives CASTGTSGGSYEQYF.

This rearrangement joins TRBV9 to TRBJ2-5, with D perhaps matching TRBD1 (6 bases). The germline CDR1 and CDR2 sequences are SGDLS and YYNGEE. V shed 0 bases and J shed 4 bases, with 10 bases lying between them. CDR3 length: 14 residues. The CDR3 sequence: CASSVGGTIETQYF. The CDR3 nucleotides are TGTGCCAGCAGCGTAGGAGGGACAATAGAGACCCAGTACTTC.

The gene calls are TRBV7-4 and TRBJ2-7; 10 bases fit TRBD2. CDR3 length equals 18 residues. Per germline, CDR1 SGHVT and CDR2 SQSDAQ. Trimming took 5 bases from V and 2 from J; bases not matched to a gene: 15. CDR3 sequence: CASSPYNPLGTSAYEQYF. The CDR3 DNA is TGTGCCAGCAGCCCATATAATCCCCTCGGGACTAGCGCCTACGAGCAGTACTTC. Based on the CDR3 plus reference TRBV7-4 and TRBJ2-7, the full variable domain is GAGVSQSPRYKVAKRGRDVALRCDSISGHVTLYWYRQTLGQGSEVLTYSQSDAQRDKSGRPSGRFSAERPERSVSTLKIQRTEQGDSAVYLCASSPYNPLGTSAYEQYFGPGTRLTVT.

The genes are TRBV5-5 and TRBJ2-1; TRBD2 aligns across 10 bases. CDR3 size: 16 residues. J gave up 15 bases and V 1 base, and 16 bases lay outside the gene matches. Per germline, CDR1 SGHKS and CDR2 YYEKEE (reference sequence). CDR3 in amino acids: CASSLLAPGLARQVFF. The CDR3 DNA reads as TGTGCCAGCAGCTTGTTAGCCCCGGGACTAGCGAGACAGGTGTTCTTC. The full variable domain, with the rest looked up from reference TRBV5-5 and TRBJ2-1, is DAGVTQSPTHLIKTRGQQVTLRCSPISGHKSVSWYQQVLGQGPQFIFQYYEKEERGRGNFPDRFSARQFPNYSSELNVNALLLGDSALYLCASSLLAPGLARQVFFGPGTRLTVL.

For this clone: Relative to the germline gene, one junction end is altered; a read error may explain this. The chain joins TRBV7-7 to TRBJ2-5; D call uncertain. Germline CDR1 SSHAT, CDR2 FNYEAQ (reference sequence). The CDR3 is 12 residues long. The CDR3 region has the DNA TGTGCTAGCAGCCAAGATCAAGAGACCCAGTACTTC. Protein sequence: CASSQDQETQYF.

The chain joins TRBV18 to TRBJ2-7; D not certain. The CDR3 has 15 amino acids. Trimming removed 1 base at V and 5 bases at J, with 15 bases between. Germline CDR1 and CDR2: KGHSH and LQKENI. The CDR3, as DNA: TGTGCCAGCTCACCACGAATAGGGTACCTCCACGAGCAGTACTTC. Translation gives CASSPRIGYLHEQYF.

The chain links TRBV2 to TRBJ2-3; 7 nucleotides line up with TRBD2. Per germline, CDR1 SNHLY and CDR2 FYNNEI. This CDR3 spans 17 amino acids. Trimming at V came to 2 bases and at J to 0 bases, leaving 8 bases not matched to a gene. The CDR3 region has the DNA TGTGCCAGCAGTGAAATTCGGCTAGCGGATAGCACAGATACGCAGTATTTT. Amino acid sequence: CASSEIRLADSTDTQYF.

The chain has TRBV7-9 and TRBJ1-6; 7 bases fit TRBD1. There are 14 residues in the CDR3. The V segment lost 5 bases and the J segment 4 bases; nucleotides outside the gene matches: 2. The germline V gene has CDR1 SEHNR and CDR2 FQNEAQ (reference sequence). As DNA, the CDR3 is TGTGCCAGCAGCCCGGGACAGTATAATTCACCCCTCCACTTT. Translation gives CASSPGQYNSPLHF.